The TCR beta chain under discussion was sequenced for a study of T cells in Graves' hyperthyroidism and ophthalmopathy. The study left out patients who had uncontrolled infection, other autoimmune disease, pregnancy or lactation. At least ten counts were recorded for this clonotype. Regions amplified from RNA transcripts were the TCR beta CDR3 regions. TCR CDR3 underwent first-round RT-PCR with the HTBI primer set. TCRdb fed the multiplex PCR reads into MiXCR, producing one record per CDR3 protein. The sample carries 640,000 or so distinct CDR3 sequences, more than 13% recorded once. This receptor was obtained from a woman in her late teens or twenties with Graves' ophthalmopathy. Sequenced material: blood.

In DNA form, the CDR3 reads TGTGCCAGCAGTAACGACCTAGGCAGGGTCGATGAGCAGTTCTTC. This codes for CASSNDLGRVDEQFF. The gene calls are TRBV12-3 or TRBV12-4 and TRBJ2-1; D is perhaps TRBD1 (5 bases). V was cut by 5 bases and J by 8 bases, with 19 bases left in between. The CDR3 is 15 amino acids.